These 14 T cell receptor beta chains were all obtained from the same sample, sequenced in a study of shared clonotypes between healthy human individuals. Measured with immunoSEQ multiplex PCR; TCRdb has only the in-frame clones, and not every one. Here the sample spans fewer than 200,000 clones, approximately 95% being singletons. Source material: naive CD4+ T cells sorted from blood. Documented subset: CD45RA+ positively selected. The receptors here all came from a woman aged 30 to 39 in good health.

The rearrangement joins TRBV7-2 to TRBJ2-1; TRBD2 matches 7 bases. The J segment lost 12 bases and the V segment lost 1 base, leaving 6 bases of the junction unmatched. Per the germline V gene, CDR1 is SGHTA and CDR2 is FQGNSA. The CDR3 is 13 amino acids. This CDR3 reads CASSLGPSGMQFF. As DNA, the CDR3 is TGTGCCAGCAGCTTAGGTCCTAGCGGAATGCAGTTCTTC.

This clone appeared a single time. The chain uses TRBV5-4 and TRBJ2-5; 10 bases map to TRBD2. The end of the DNA fits TRBJ2-7 better, so the J call may be wrong. The CDR3 runs 17 residues. CDR1 SGHNT and CDR2 YYREEE come from the germline V gene (reference sequence). CDR3 bases: TGTGCCAGCAGCTTGGAGGGAGCGGGAGGGCCATGGGGCGAGCAGTACTTC. Encoded protein: CASSLEGAGGPWGEQYF.

This sequence joins TRBV5-1 and TRBJ2-5; no clear D. This CDR3 has 11 amino acids. From germline, CDR1 is SGHRS and CDR2 YFSETQ. The V end lost 5 bases, the J end lost 5 bases, and 7 bases lay between the germline ends. DNA for the CDR3: TGCGCCAGCAGGATGGAGGAGACCCAGTACTTC. It is translated as CASRMEETQYF.

The V gene is TRBV19, the J gene TRBJ1-1, with no clear D. Trimming cost V 4 bases and J 1 base, with 10 bases left between them. The germline V gene encodes CDR1 LNHDA and CDR2 SQIVND (reference sequence). This CDR3 is built from 14 residues. For the CDR3, the DNA is TGTGCCAGTAGTACCACTCATAAGAACACTGAAGCTTTCTTT. Its translation: CASSTTHKNTEAFF.

This chain joins TRBV5-1 and TRBJ1-1; D is possibly TRBD1 (6 bases). Germline assignment: CDR1 SGHRS and CDR2 YFSETQ. This CDR3 region has 13 residues. V lost 5 bases to trimming and J lost 0 bases, with 8 bases between them. CDR3 sequence: CASRQGLNTEAFF. CDR3 bases: TGCGCCAGCAGGCAGGGGTTGAACACTGAAGCTTTCTTT.

V and J are TRBV28 and TRBJ2-1; D is unclear. The CDR3 loop spans 17 amino acids. Trimming removed 3 bases from V and 8 bases from J, with 23 bases in between. CDR1 and CDR2 from the germline V gene are MDHEN and SYDVKM. CDR3 in DNA: TGTGCCAGCAGTTTTAGCCTCCGGAGCCCCGGTCGGGATGAGCAGTTCTTC. Its protein is CASSFSLRSPGRDEQFF. Full variable domain (rest looked up from reference TRBV28 and TRBJ2-1): DVKVTQSSRYLVKRTGEKVFLECVQDMDHENMFWYRQDPGLGLRLIYFSYDVKMKEKGDIPEGYSVSREKKERFSLILESASTNQTSMYLCASSFSLRSPGRDEQFFGPGTRLTVL.

The chain employs TRBV28 and TRBJ1-4; maybe TRBD1 (6 bases). Trimming removed 2 bases at V and 3 bases at J, with 13 bases between. The CDR3 sequence is 16 residues long. CDR1 and CDR2 (germline): MDHEN, SYDVKM. CDR3 in amino acids: CASSLIYTGSNEKLFF. The DNA for the CDR3 is TGTGCCAGCAGTTTAATCTACACAGGGTCTAATGAAAAACTGTTTTTT.

The chain has TRBV7-9 and TRBJ2-7, with 7 nucleotides matching TRBD2. J gave up 11 bases and V 5 bases, and 9 bases lay outside the gene matches. This CDR3 is 12 amino acids long. Germline lookup yields CDR1 SEHNR and CDR2 FQNEAQ (reference sequence). The CDR3 DNA reads as TGTGCCAGCAGCCCCGGGCTAGCGGAAAAGTACTTC. Its translation: CASSPGLAEKYF. Drawing the rest from reference TRBV7-9 and TRBJ2-7, the complete variable domain is DTGVSQNPRHKITKRGQNVTFRCDPISEHNRLYWYRQTLGQGPEFLTYFQNEAQLEKSRLLSDRFSAERPKGSFSTLEIQRTEQGDSAMYLCASSPGLAEKYFGPGTRLTVT.

The chain uses TRBV30 and TRBJ2-5, with unresolved D. This CDR3 is 11 amino acids long. Germline-derived CDR1 and CDR2 are GTSNPN and SVGIG (reference sequence). V was trimmed by 3 bases and J by 5 bases, leaving 7 bases between them. CDR3 in DNA: TGTGCCTGGAGGGAGTGGGAGACCCAGTACTTC. It is translated as CAWREWETQYF.

As DNA, the CDR3 is TGTGCCAGCAGCGTAGGGAACGGGGCAGATACGCAGTATTTT. The encoded protein is CASSVGNGADTQYF. V usage is TRBV9 and J usage is TRBJ2-3, with TRBD2 as a possible D gene (5 bases). The germline V and J ends were trimmed by 0 bases and 4 bases, with 9 bases remaining between them. The CDR3 runs 14 residues. Germline CDR1 reads SGDLS; CDR2 reads YYNGEE.

The V call is TRBV18, the J call TRBJ2-7; D is uncertain. Per the germline V gene, CDR1 is KGHSH and CDR2 is LQKENI. V lost 4 bases, J lost 2 bases, and 15 bases lay in between. This CDR3 is 15 amino acids long. The CDR3 sequence: CASSLGQVPAYEQYF. As DNA, the CDR3 is TGTGCCAGCTCACTCGGGCAGGTCCCTGCCTACGAGCAGTACTTC. Supplemented by reference TRBV18 and TRBJ2-7, the full variable domain reads NAGVMQNPRHLVRRRGQEARLRCSPMKGHSHVYWYRQLPEEGLKFMVYLQKENIIDESGMPKERFSAEFPKEGPSILRIQQVVRGDSAAYFCASSLGQVPAYEQYFGPGTRLTVT.

This clone has a handful of counts. The rearrangement joins TRBV18 to TRBJ1-1, with unresolved D. V lost 3 bases and J 4 bases, leaving 15 bases between the germline ends. CDR1 is KGHSH, CDR2 LQKENI, per germline. The CDR3 loop spans 15 amino acids. CDR3 nucleotides: TGTGCCAGCTCACCTATTCCTGGCAGTCGCACTGAAGCTTTCTTT. Translated, it gives CASSPIPGSRTEAFF.

This clone came up once. The genes are TRBV2 and TRBJ2-5; tentatively, D is TRBD2 (5 bases). CDR1 is SNHLY, CDR2 FYNNEI, per germline. There are 12 residues in the CDR3. V lost 4 bases, J lost 9 bases, and 12 bases lay in between. CDR3 sequence reads: CASSATSGSQYF. CDR3 sequence (DNA): TGTGCCAGCAGTGCCACCTCGGGGTCCCAGTACTTC.

The CDR3 sequence: CASSPLGRDEQFF. The CDR3, as DNA: TGTGCCAGCAGCCCCCTTGGGCGGGATGAGCAGTTCTTC. The rearrangement uses TRBV21-1 and TRBJ2-1; the D call of TRBD2 is as the table states it, not checked on the DNA. TRBV21-1 is a known pseudogene. The CDR3 runs to 13 residues.